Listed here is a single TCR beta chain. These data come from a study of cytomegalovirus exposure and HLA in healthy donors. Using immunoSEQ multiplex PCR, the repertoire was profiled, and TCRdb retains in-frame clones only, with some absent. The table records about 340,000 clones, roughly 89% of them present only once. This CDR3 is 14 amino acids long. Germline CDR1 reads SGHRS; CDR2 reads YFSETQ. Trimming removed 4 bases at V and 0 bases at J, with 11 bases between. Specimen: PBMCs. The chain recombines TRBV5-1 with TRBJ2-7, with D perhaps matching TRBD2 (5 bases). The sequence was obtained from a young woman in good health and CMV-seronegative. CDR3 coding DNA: TGCGCCAGCAGCGATCGCGGGCCCTCCTACGAGCAGTACTTC. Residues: CASSDRGPSYEQYF.